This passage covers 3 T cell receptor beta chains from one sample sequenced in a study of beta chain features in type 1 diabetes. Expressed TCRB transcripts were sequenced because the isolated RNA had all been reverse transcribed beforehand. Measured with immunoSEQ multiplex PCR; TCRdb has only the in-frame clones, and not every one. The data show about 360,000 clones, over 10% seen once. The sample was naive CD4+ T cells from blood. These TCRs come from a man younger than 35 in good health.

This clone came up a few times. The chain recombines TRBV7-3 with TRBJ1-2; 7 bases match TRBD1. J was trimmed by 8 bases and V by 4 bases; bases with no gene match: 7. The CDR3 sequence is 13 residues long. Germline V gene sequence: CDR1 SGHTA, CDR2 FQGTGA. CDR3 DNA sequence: TGTGCCAGCAGCTCCATCACAGGGGAAGGCTACACCTTC. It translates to CASSSITGEGYTF. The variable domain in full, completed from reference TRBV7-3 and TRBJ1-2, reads GAGVSQTPSNKVTEKGKYVELRCDPISGHTALYWYRQSLGQGPEFLIYFQGTGAADDSGLPNDRFFAVRPEGSVSTLKIQRTERGDSAVYLCASSSITGEGYTFGSGTRLTVV.

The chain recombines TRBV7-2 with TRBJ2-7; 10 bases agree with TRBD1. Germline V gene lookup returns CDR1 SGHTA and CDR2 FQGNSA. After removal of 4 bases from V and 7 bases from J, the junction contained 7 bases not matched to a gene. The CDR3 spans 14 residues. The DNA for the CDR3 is TGTGCCAGCAGCTCGAGACAGGGGGCGGGTGAGCAGTACTTC. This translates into CASSSRQGAGEQYF.

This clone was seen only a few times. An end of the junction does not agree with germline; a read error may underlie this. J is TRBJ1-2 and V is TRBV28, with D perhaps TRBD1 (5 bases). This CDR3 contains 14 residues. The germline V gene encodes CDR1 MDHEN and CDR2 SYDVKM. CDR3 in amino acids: CASRLSRAAYGYTF. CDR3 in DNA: TGTGCCAGCCGTTTGTCCAGGGCTGCCTATGGCTACACCTTC.